The next 25 T cell receptor beta chains were all read from a single sample in a study of regulatory T cells. The primer mix had 52 TRBV and 13 TRBJ primers. The protocol was immunoSEQ multiplex PCR, while the TCRdb copy is restricted to in-frame clones and leaves out a portion. The repertoire holds around 30,000 clones, with 93% as singletons. These receptors' antigens are unknown. Study-level points and caveats: In CD3G-deficient patients, conventional CD4+ T cells were enriched for hydrophobic CDR3 residues at positions 6 and 7.

The sample was conventional CD4+ T cells sorted from blood. These TCRs come from a child aged 2 to 9 with CD3G deficiency.

The gene calls are TRBV5-1 and TRBJ2-7; 7 bases align to TRBD2. J gave up 4 bases and V 0 bases, and 7 bases lay outside the gene matches. CDR1 is SGHRS, CDR2 YFSETQ, per germline. The CDR3 contains 15 residues. CDR3 loop: CASSLVPGLEYEQYF. CDR3 nucleotide sequence: TGCGCCAGCAGCTTGGTACCCGGACTAGAGTACGAGCAGTACTTC. The full variable domain, completed using reference TRBV5-1 and TRBJ2-7, is KAGVTQTPRYLIKTRGQQVTLSCSPISGHRSVSWYQQTPGQGLQFLFEYFSETQRNKGNFPGRFSGRQFSNSRSEMNVSTLELGDSALYLCASSLVPGLEYEQYFGPGTRLTVT.

The genes are TRBV7-2 and TRBJ2-7, with D tentatively TRBD2 (5 bases). CDR3 length equals 14 residues. V lost 5 bases and J lost 2, with 13 bases in between. Germline CDR1 and CDR2: SGHTA and FQGNSA. The CDR3 region has the DNA TGTGCCAGCAGCGTTTCTCGGGGTCCCTACGAGCAGTACTTC. It specifies CASSVSRGPYEQYF.

The chain couples TRBV5-1 to TRBJ2-1; the D gene could be TRBD1 or TRBD2 (5 bases each). Trimming stripped 0 bases from V and 7 bases from J, with 17 bases between. Per germline, CDR1 SGHRS and CDR2 YFSETQ. The CDR3 contains 16 residues. The CDR3 spells CASSLDGDLMPNEQFF. DNA for the CDR3: TGCGCCAGCAGCTTGGACGGGGACCTGATGCCGAATGAGCAGTTCTTC.

The rearrangement joins TRBV6-1 to TRBJ2-3; D possibly corresponds to TRBD1 (6 bases). Germline V gene data show CDR1 as MNHNS and CDR2 as SASEGT. This CDR3 has 15 amino acids. With 5 bases removed from V and 3 bases from J, the gap between germline ends came to 15 bases. The CDR3 is CASSLSGVGTDTQYF. In DNA, the CDR3 is TGTGCCAGCAGTTTATCAGGGGTAGGAACAGATACGCAGTATTTT.

The CDR3 sequence is CASRPGQNYGYTF. The CDR3 region has the DNA TGTGCCAGCAGGCCTGGACAGAACTATGGCTACACCTTC. The chain couples TRBV6-6 to TRBJ1-2; tentative D call: TRBD1 (6 bases). CDR1 is MNHNY and CDR2 is SVGAGI in the germline V gene (reference sequence). CDR3 size: 13 residues. V was clipped by 6 bases and J by 2 bases, with 10 bases between them.

The rearrangement links TRBV30 to TRBJ2-3, with a tentative D call TRBD2 (6 bases). This CDR3 region has 11 residues. CDR1 and CDR2 from the germline V gene are GTSNPN and SVGIG (reference sequence). V shed 0 bases and J shed 8 bases, with 6 bases lying between them. Written as DNA, the CDR3 is TGTGCCTGGAGTGTCGGGGGTACGCAGTATTTT. Its protein is CAWSVGGTQYF.

This rearrangement joins TRBV28 to TRBJ2-1, with D hard to call. The length of the CDR3 is 14 residues. The V and J ends lost 6 bases and 0 bases respectively, with 9 bases between them. CDR1 and CDR2 (germline): MDHEN, SYDVKM. The CDR3 loop is CASSSPSSYNEQFF. The DNA for the CDR3 is TGTGCCAGCAGCAGTCCTAGCTCCTACAATGAGCAGTTCTTC. Based on the CDR3 plus reference TRBV28 and TRBJ2-1, the full variable domain is DVKVTQSSRYLVKRTGEKVFLECVQDMDHENMFWYRQDPGLGLRLIYFSYDVKMKEKGDIPEGYSVSREKKERFSLILESASTNQTSMYLCASSSPSSYNEQFFGPGTRLTVL.

The chain recombines TRBV28 with TRBJ2-5; 12 bases are shared with TRBD1. After removal of 4 bases from V and 4 bases from J, the junction contained 10 bases not matched to a gene. The CDR3 length is 17 residues. Germline CDR1 is MDHEN and CDR2 is SYDVKM. The CDR3, as DNA: TGTGCCAGCAGTTACCTAGGGACAGGGGGCGCGGGAGAGACCCAGTACTTC. Translated, it gives CASSYLGTGGAGETQYF. The entire variable domain, with the rest obtained from reference TRBV28 and TRBJ2-5, is as follows: DVKVTQSSRYLVKRTGEKVFLECVQDMDHENMFWYRQDPGLGLRLIYFSYDVKMKEKGDIPEGYSVSREKKERFSLILESASTNQTSMYLCASSYLGTGGAGETQYFGPGTRLLVL.

The chain links TRBV28 to TRBJ2-7; a weak D match, TRBD1 (6 bases). Germline assignment: CDR1 MDHEN and CDR2 SYDVKM. V was clipped by 5 bases and J by 0 bases, with 17 bases between them. This CDR3 has 16 residues. CDR3 amino acids: CASSNLYTGSSYEQYF. The DNA of the CDR3 is TGTGCCAGCAGTAATCTCTACACAGGGTCCTCCTACGAGCAGTACTTC. Looking up the rest from reference TRBV28 and TRBJ2-7 gives the full variable domain: DVKVTQSSRYLVKRTGEKVFLECVQDMDHENMFWYRQDPGLGLRLIYFSYDVKMKEKGDIPEGYSVSREKKERFSLILESASTNQTSMYLCASSNLYTGSSYEQYFGPGTRLTVT.

The chain is built from TRBV1 and TRBJ2-7; the D call TRBD2 from the table was never checked on the DNA. TRBV1 is a pseudogene. The CDR3 extends over 20 amino acids. CDR3 nucleotide sequence: TGCACCAGCAGCCATAACGGGGGAGTCCGAAACAGCGGGAGGGCCATCGAGCAGTACTTC. Amino acids: CTSSHNGGVRNSGRAIEQYF.

This clone showed up just once. V usage is TRBV28 and J usage is TRBJ1-5, with unresolved D. The CDR3 is made up of 14 amino acids. Per germline, CDR1 MDHEN and CDR2 SYDVKM. Trimming removed 4 bases from V and 1 base from J, with 8 bases in between. Here the CDR3 DNA reads TGTGCCAGCAGTTATTCTAGGAGCAATCAGCCCCAGCATTTT. Translation: CASSYSRSNQPQHF.

This clone has only a few counts. V gene TRBV28 combines with J gene TRBJ1-2; D is uncertain. Germline lookup yields CDR1 MDHEN and CDR2 SYDVKM. This CDR3 has 14 residues. V lost 2 bases and J lost 8, with 15 bases in between. The CDR3 here is CASSLQEYGGGYTF. The CDR3 nucleotides are TGTGCCAGCAGTTTACAAGAGTACGGCGGAGGCTACACCTTC.

This clone was found once. J is TRBJ1-2 and V is TRBV28; D is possibly TRBD1 (6 bases). This CDR3 comprises 14 residues. The V end lost 4 bases, the J end lost 7 bases, and 16 bases lay between the germline ends. Germline values: CDR1 MDHEN, CDR2 SYDVKM. The CDR3 is CASSSTGRTTGYTF. The CDR3 nucleotides read TGTGCCAGCAGTTCGACAGGACGGACTACTGGCTACACCTTC.

The chain links TRBV28 to TRBJ2-2; D tentatively fits TRBD1 or TRBD2 (5 bases each). Germline CDR1 reads MDHEN; CDR2 reads SYDVKM. Trimming took 5 bases from V and 7 from J, leaving 17 bases between them. The CDR3 is 15 amino acids. The DNA for the CDR3 is TGTGCCAGCAGTGCCCGGGACCGCCCCGGCGGGGAGCTGTTTTTT. Amino acid sequence: CASSARDRPGGELFF.

The chain links TRBV7-8 to TRBJ2-2, with D unclear. Deletions cut 5 bases from V and 0 bases from J, with 19 bases between. Germline V gene data show CDR1 as SGHVS and CDR2 as FQNEAQ. The length of the CDR3 is 18 residues. In DNA form, the CDR3 reads TGTGCCAGCAGCCCGCGCTCATCGGGCAGTACGAACACCGGGGAGCTGTTTTTT. Translating gives CASSPRSSGSTNTGELFF.

This chain uses TRBV10-3 with TRBJ2-7; possibly TRBD2 for D (6 bases). This CDR3 contains 12 residues. Trimming took off 11 bases at V and 6 bases at J, with 17 bases between the two ends. Germline-derived CDR1 and CDR2 are ENHRY and SYGVKD. DNA of the CDR3: TGTGCCGCCGGAGGGAGGACGTCCGAGCAGTACTTC. Translating gives CAAGGRTSEQYF.

For this clone: A read error may account for a junction end that differs from germline. V usage is TRBV11-2 and J usage is TRBJ1-1; no reliable D call. This CDR3 contains 13 residues. Germline CDR1 is SGHAT and CDR2 is FQNNGV. The DNA for the CDR3 is TGTGCCAGCAGCTTAGATCTGAGGGCTGACGCTTTCTTT. Amino acid sequence: CASSLDLRADAFF.

The V gene is TRBV5-1, the J gene TRBJ2-2; D is perhaps TRBD2 (5 bases). This CDR3 is 15 amino acids long. Between the trimmed V and J ends, which lost 0 bases and 4 bases, there was a span of 10 bases. Germline-derived CDR1 and CDR2 are SGHRS and YFSETQ. CDR3 bases: TGCGCCAGCAGCTTGGATACGGCGGGCACCGGGGAGCTGTTTTTT. This sequence encodes CASSLDTAGTGELFF.

CDR3 DNA sequence: TGTGCCACCAGCAGATCGGGACTAGCGGGGCGAGTCCAAGAGACCCAGTACTTC. Amino acid sequence: CATSRSGLAGRVQETQYF. The chain has TRBV15 and TRBJ2-5; 13 nucleotides match TRBD2. Germline trimming cut 2 bases from V and 1 base from J; bases unmatched to any gene: 7. This CDR3 is 18 amino acids long. Germline V gene lookup returns CDR1 LNHNV and CDR2 YYDKDF (reference sequence).

The V gene is TRBV6-1, the J gene TRBJ2-6; weak D call: TRBD1 (6 bases). Trimming took off 6 bases at V and 0 bases at J, with 9 bases between the two ends. Germline CDR1 and CDR2: MNHNS and SASEGT. This CDR3 is built from 15 residues. The CDR3 DNA follows: TGTGCCAGCAGCGACAGGACCTCTGGGGCCAACGTCCTGACTTTC. Translating it yields CASSDRTSGANVLTF.

J is TRBJ1-1 and V is TRBV6-6; no clear D gene. The CDR3 length is 12 residues. V lost 5 bases to trimming and J lost 8 bases, with 12 bases between them. Germline V lookup: CDR1 MNHNY, CDR2 SVGAGI (reference sequence). Here the CDR3 reads CASSDPQREAFF. The DNA for the CDR3 is TGTGCCAGCAGTGACCCACAGAGAGAAGCTTTCTTT.

V and J are TRBV6-1 and TRBJ2-5; 14 bases map to TRBD2. The end of the DNA aligns better with TRBJ2-7, so the J call may be wrong. CDR1 and CDR2 (germline): MNHNS, SASEGT. The CDR3 has 15 amino acids. CDR3 in DNA: TGTGCCAGCAGTGGCGGGACTAGCGGGAGCTACGAGCAGTACTTC. Translated: CASSGGTSGSYEQYF.

The chain has TRBV28 and TRBJ1-2; D is perhaps TRBD1 (5 bases). The CDR3 runs 14 residues. V was clipped by 5 bases and J by 4 bases, with 14 bases between them. From germline, CDR1 is MDHEN and CDR2 SYDVKM. The CDR3 protein is CASSPGGRTYGYTF. DNA for the CDR3: TGTGCCAGCAGTCCGGGGGGACGCACCTATGGCTACACCTTC.

This chain links TRBV5-1 with TRBJ1-1; D perhaps matches TRBD1 (5 bases). The CDR3 has 16 residues. Trimming left V 2 bases short and J 5 bases short, with 19 bases between. In germline, CDR1 is SGHRS, CDR2 YFSETQ. CDR3 DNA: TGCGCCAGCAGCTTTGAATTGTCAGGGATGGGGACTGAAGCTTTCTTT. Translated, it gives CASSFELSGMGTEAFF.

J is TRBJ2-5 and V is TRBV28; the D call may be TRBD1 or TRBD2 (6 bases each). Between the trimmed V and J ends, which lost 11 bases and 2 bases, there was a span of 12 bases. Germline V gene sequence: CDR1 MDHEN, CDR2 SYDVKM. The CDR3 has 12 amino acids. CDR3 coding DNA: TGTGCCTCGGGGGCGGTTCAAGAGACCCAGTACTTC. Protein: CASGAVQETQYF.